Listed below are T cell receptor beta chains from one sample, sequenced in a study of molecular identifiers for immune sequencing clone quantification. In TCRdb, the PCR reads were re-called with MiXCR into one record per CDR3 protein. The table lists 35,000 or so distinct CDR3 sequences, less than 20% of them singletons, with less than 8.5% in the top ten. The sequenced material came from naive CD8+ T cells from blood, with Jurkat cell RNA spiked in. These receptors all stem from a human donor in good health. Some libraries in this study had Jurkat cell RNA spiked in. CDR3s include the opening cysteine and the closing phenylalanine or tryptophan. D genes are given only for firm matches. Some rows have no size entry. The others give once, few or many, or a class for an expanded clone.

NA	medium-sized	TRBV7-2	TRBJ2-3	TGTGCCAGCAGCTTATTCCCTCCGGACCCCAGCACAGATACGCAGTATTTT	CASSLFPPDPSTDTQYF
NA	many	TRBV15	TRBJ1-2	TGTGCCACCTCAATCGGGGGGGCTGGCTACACCTTC	CATSIGGAGYTF
NA	NA	TRBV7-9	TRBJ2-3	TGTGCCAGCAGCTCATGGGCGGAGTCCACAGATACGCAGTATTTT	CASSSWAESTDTQYF
NA	NA	TRBV20-1	TRBJ2-7	TGCAGTGCTAACCCGCGGACCGATTCCTCCTACGAGCAGTACTTC	CSANPRTDSSYEQYF
TRBD2	many	TRBV9	TRBJ2-7	TGTGCCAGCAGCCTTGGACTAGCGGTCGGAGACGAGCAGTACTTC	CASSLGLAVGDEQYF
NA	few	TRBV7-6	TRBJ2-7	TGTGCCAGCAGCCATCAGGGGGGCATCTCCTACGAGCAGTACTTC	CASSHQGGISYEQYF
NA	many	TRBV6-6	TRBJ2-7	TGTGCCAGCACCCTCGAACGGCCTTACGAGCAGTACTTC	CASTLERPYEQYF
TRBD2	many	TRBV7-9	TRBJ2-7	TGTGCCAGCAGCCCCTGGAGTAGCGGGAGGGCCCAGGGCTACGAGCAGTACTTC	CASSPWSSGRAQGYEQYF
NA	NA	TRBV7-9	TRBJ2-5	TGTGCCAGCAGCTTCGGGACGGACCAAGAGACCCAGTACTTC	CASSFGTDQETQYF
NA	many	TRBV10-3	TRBJ2-3	TGTGCCATCAGTGAGTCGACTGCCCCAACAGATACGCAGTATTTT	CAISESTAPTDTQYF
TRBD2	many	TRBV4-3	TRBJ2-3	TGCGCCAGCAGCCAACCTGCGGGGGGCACAGATACGCAGTATTTT	CASSQPAGGTDTQYF
NA	many	TRBV9	TRBJ2-7	TGTGCCAGCAGCGTAGAACCGGGTATCTACGAGCAGTACTTC	CASSVEPGIYEQYF
NA	few	TRBV7-6	TRBJ2-3	TGTGCCAGCAGCTTTTTGGCAGATACGCAGTATTTT	CASSFLADTQYF
NA	NA	TRBV9	TRBJ2-3	TGTGCCAGCAGCGTAGTGGCAGCGAGCACAGATACGCAGTATTTT	CASSVVAASTDTQYF
NA	few	TRBV4-1	TRBJ1-5	TGCGCCAGCAGCCAAGATCTGCGGGGATGGCCCCAGCATTTT	CASSQDLRGWPQHF
TRBD2	NA	TRBV29-1	TRBJ2-5	TGCAGCGTCGGACTAGCGGGAGTGACCTGGGAGACCCAGTACTTC	CSVGLAGVTWETQYF
TRBD1	many	TRBV7-2	TRBJ1-4	TGTGCCAGCAGCTCGGACGGGACAGCAGCAACTAATGAAAAACTGTTTTTT	CASSSDGTAATNEKLFF
NA	NA	TRBV6-2/TRBV6-3	TRBJ2-5	TGTGCCAGCAGACTAACAGAGACCCAGTACTTC	CASRLTETQYF
NA	many	TRBV27	TRBJ2-7	TGTGCCAGCAGTTTAAGTCTAAACACCTACGAGCAGTACTTC	CASSLSLNTYEQYF
NA	many	TRBV6-2/TRBV6-3	TRBJ1-1	TGTGCCAGCAGGTACAACTCAATGGGAGACACTGAAGCTTTCTTT	CASRYNSMGDTEAFF
TRBD1	many	TRBV19	TRBJ2-1	TGTGCCAGTAGCGCAGGGGGCACGTACAATGAGCAGTTCTTC	CASSAGGTYNEQFF
TRBD2	many	TRBV9	TRBJ2-7	TGTGCCAGCAGCGTAGGCTGGACTAGCGGTGGCGAGCAGTACTTC	CASSVGWTSGGEQYF
NA	NA	TRBV7-9	TRBJ2-3	TGTGCCAGCAGTTACCAAGGGGCAGATACGCAGTATTTT	CASSYQGADTQYF
TRBD1	many	TRBV20-1	TRBJ1-5	TGCAGTGCTAGCGGGACAGTTCCCACCAATCAGCCCCAGCATTTT	CSASGTVPTNQPQHF
NA	many	TRBV6-2/TRBV6-3	TRBJ2-1	TGTGCCAGCCACAGGGAAGGTTACAATGAGCAGTTCTTC	CASHREGYNEQFF
TRBD1	many	TRBV6-5	TRBJ1-2	TGTGCCAGCAGCTGGACAGGGTCGGACTATGGCTACACCTTC	CASSWTGSDYGYTF
NA	NA	TRBV28	TRBJ2-7	TGTGCCAGCACAGTGGGGGGCAGTGTGGGGCAGTACTTC	CASTVGGSVGQYF
TRBD2	many	TRBV5-1	TRBJ2-1	TGCGCCAGCAGGGGACTAGCGCCTTATGAGCAGTTCTTC	CASRGLAPYEQFF
NA	many	TRBV24-1	TRBJ2-1	TGTGCCACCCGGACTACCTACAATGAGCAGTTCTTC	CATRTTYNEQFF
NA	NA	TRBV15	TRBJ2-7	TGTGCCACCAGCAGAGATGGGGGGGGCGGGGACTACGAGCAGTACTTC	CATSRDGGGGDYEQYF
NA	many	TRBV7-9	TRBJ2-5	TGTGCCAGCAGCTTAGGCGTCTTTCCAGAGACCCAGTACTTC	CASSLGVFPETQYF
NA	few	TRBV3-1	TRBJ1-1	TGTGCCAGCAGCCAAGACCAGGGTTTCACTGAAGCTTTCTTT	CASSQDQGFTEAFF
NA	many	TRBV7-2	TRBJ1-5	TGTGCCAGCAGCCCCCGGTACGGGTCAACCGACTATAGCAATCAGCCCCAGCATTTT	CASSPRYGSTDYSNQPQHF
NA	many	TRBV4-1	TRBJ1-5	TGCGCCAGCAGCTTAGGACAGTTCAATCAGCCCCAGCATTTT	CASSLGQFNQPQHF
TRBD2	NA	TRBV28	TRBJ2-1	TGTGCCACCCTACTAGCGGCCTCCTACAATGAGCAGTTCTTC	CATLLAASYNEQFF
NA	NA	TRBV6-5	TRBJ2-1	TGTGCCAGCTCGCCGGGGAACTACAATGAGCAGTTCTTC	CASSPGNYNEQFF
TRBD2	NA	TRBV20-1	TRBJ2-7	TGCAGTGCTAGTCCCCTGGGGCGGACTAGCGTGCAGGGAATTTCCTACGAGCAGTACTTC	CSASPLGRTSVQGISYEQYF
TRBD2	many	TRBV4-3	TRBJ2-3	TGCGCCAGCAGCCAAGCGATAGGCGGGAGACCAACAGATACGCAGTATTTT	CASSQAIGGRPTDTQYF
TRBD1	NA	TRBV2	TRBJ1-1	TGTGCCAGCAGCGAAATAGGACAGGAGAGAAACACTGAAGCTTTCTTT	CASSEIGQERNTEAFF
TRBD2	NA	TRBV28	TRBJ2-7	TGTGCCAGCAGTTTTCGGGGGGGCCTCTCCTACGAGCAGTACTTC	CASSFRGGLSYEQYF
TRBD2	many	TRBV9	TRBJ2-7	TGTGCCAGCAGCGTAGACCTAGCGGTACCCTACGAGCAGTACTTC	CASSVDLAVPYEQYF